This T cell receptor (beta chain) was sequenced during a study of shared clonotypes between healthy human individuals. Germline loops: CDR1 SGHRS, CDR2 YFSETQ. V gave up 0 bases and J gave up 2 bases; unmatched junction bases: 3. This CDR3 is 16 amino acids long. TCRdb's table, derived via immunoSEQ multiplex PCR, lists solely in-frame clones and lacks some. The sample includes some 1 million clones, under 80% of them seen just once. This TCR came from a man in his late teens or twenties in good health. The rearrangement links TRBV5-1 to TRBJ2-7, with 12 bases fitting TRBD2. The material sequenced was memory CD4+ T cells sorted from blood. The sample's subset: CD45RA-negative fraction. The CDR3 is CASSLEPSGGAYEQYF. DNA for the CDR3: TGCGCCAGCAGCTTGGAACCTAGCGGGGGGGCCTACGAGCAGTACTTC. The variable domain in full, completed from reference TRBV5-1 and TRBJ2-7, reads KAGVTQTPRYLIKTRGQQVTLSCSPISGHRSVSWYQQTPGQGLQFLFEYFSETQRNKGNFPGRFSGRQFSNSRSEMNVSTLELGDSALYLCASSLEPSGGAYEQYFGPGTRLTVT.